This TCR beta chain came from a study of cytomegalovirus exposure and HLA in healthy donors. This clone has just a few counts. The antigen remains undetermined. One junction end does not reproduce the germline sequence, and a read error may be involved. The study's findings and limits: Only CMV serostatus was available as immune exposure information. For most TCR beta V segments, an earlier analysis put the productive rate at about 87% or about 30% of the time. Later on, an analysis showed TCR association rates differing by HLA locus, with DRB1 the most and HLA-C the fewest.

In germline, CDR1 is SEHNR, CDR2 FQNEAQ (reference sequence). The CDR3 length is 11 residues. The PCR had 60 Vbeta and 13 Jbeta primers. Clones were sequenced by immunoSEQ multiplex PCR, and TCRdb holds only the in-frame ones, with some missing. The sample includes about 160,000 clones, less than 90% of them seen just once. The chain is built from TRBV7-9 and TRBJ2-1; no definite D call. What was sequenced was PBMCs. This TCR came from a young man in good health and CMV-seronegative. CDR3 DNA sequence: TGTTCCAGCAGCCGAGCCAATGAGCAGTTCTTC. Residues: CSSSRANEQFF.